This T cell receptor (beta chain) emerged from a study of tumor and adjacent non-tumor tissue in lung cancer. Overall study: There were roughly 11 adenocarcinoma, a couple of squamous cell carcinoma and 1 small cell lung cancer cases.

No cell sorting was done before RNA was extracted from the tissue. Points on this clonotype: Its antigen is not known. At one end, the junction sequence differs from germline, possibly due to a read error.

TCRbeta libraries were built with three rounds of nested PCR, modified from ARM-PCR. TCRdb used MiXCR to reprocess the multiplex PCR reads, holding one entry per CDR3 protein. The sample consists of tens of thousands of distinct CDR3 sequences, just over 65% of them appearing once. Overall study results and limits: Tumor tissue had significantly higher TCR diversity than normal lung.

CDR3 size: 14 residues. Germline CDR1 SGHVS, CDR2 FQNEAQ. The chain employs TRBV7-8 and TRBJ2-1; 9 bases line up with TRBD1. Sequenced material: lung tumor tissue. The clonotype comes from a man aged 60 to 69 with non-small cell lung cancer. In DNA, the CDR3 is TGTGCCAGCAGCCCGAGACAGGGGGTCAATGCGCAGATCTTC. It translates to CASSPRQGVNAQIF. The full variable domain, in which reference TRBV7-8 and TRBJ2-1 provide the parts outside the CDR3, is GAGVSQSPRYKVAKRGQDVALRCDPISGHVSLFWYQQALGQGPEFLTYFQNEAQLDKSGLPSDRFFAERPEGSVSTLKIQRTQQEDSAVYLCASSPRQGVNAQIFGPGTRLTVL.